The 9 T cell receptor beta chains reported below all come from one sample, sequenced in a study of T cell repertoires in cytomegalovirus infection. No antigen has been identified for these receptors. TCRdb independently ran MiXCR on the reads; one entry per CDR3 protein. This sample carries about 890,000 distinct CDR3 sequences, approximately 32% of them seen once, and the ten largest clones take around an eighth. This specimen consisted of cultured CD8+ T cells from PBMCs, obtained from culture after CMV antigen stimulation. These receptors were collected from a human donor in good health (CMV status not recorded). Some clones in this sample may be carry-over from other donors' samples.

This clonotype was counted at least ten times. The rearrangement joins TRBV6-1 to TRBJ2-7, with D possibly being TRBD1 or TRBD2 (5 bases each). The CDR3 covers 15 residues. Germline assignment: CDR1 MNHNS and CDR2 SASEGT. Trimming took 3 bases from V and 0 from J, leaving 12 bases between them. The CDR3 nucleotides read TGTGCCAGCAGTGATATGGGGACCAGCTCCTACGAGCAGTACGTC. This translates into CASSDMGTSSYEQYV.

This clonotype was seen more than once but under ten times. This chain joins TRBV27 and TRBJ2-2, with 8 bases matching TRBD2. Unmatched junction bases numbered 11, after V lost 7 bases and J lost 4 bases. The CDR3 has 16 residues. The V gene's germline CDR1 is MNHEY and CDR2 SMNVEV (reference sequence). CDR3 in amino acids: CASTLRGGYLTGELFF. For the CDR3, the DNA is TGTGCCAGCACCCTTCGGGGGGGTTATCTCACCGGGGAGCTGTTTTTT.

This clonotype has a count of ten or more. The V and J genes are TRBV27 and TRBJ1-2, with D maybe TRBD1 (5 bases). CDR1 MNHEY and CDR2 SMNVEV come from the germline V gene (reference sequence). V was cut by 2 bases and J by 7 bases, with 5 bases left in between. CDR3 length: 11 residues. The CDR3 loop reads CASSLQGGYTF. In DNA, the CDR3 is TGTGCCAGCAGTTTACAGGGTGGCTACACCTTC.

V and J are TRBV27 and TRBJ1-1; D uncertain. This CDR3 is 11 amino acids long. Germline-derived CDR1 and CDR2 are MNHEY and SMNVEV (reference sequence). Between the trimmed V and J ends, which lost 8 bases and 4 bases, there was a span of 8 bases. The CDR3: CASCGGTEAFF. The CDR3 DNA is TGTGCCAGCTGTGGCGGCACTGAAGCTTTCTTT.

This clonotype was seen only a few times. The chain combines TRBV7-3 with TRBJ1-1; D unclear. This CDR3 has 13 amino acids. V dropped 4 bases and J dropped 1 base, with 7 bases sitting between them. Germline V gene sequence: CDR1 SGHTA, CDR2 FQGTGA. The CDR3 here is CASSYIGNTEAFF. In DNA, the CDR3 is TGTGCCAGCAGCTATATAGGGAACACTGAAGCTTTCTTT.

The chain combines TRBV12-3 or TRBV12-4 with TRBJ2-2, with D unclear. This CDR3 is 14 amino acids long. Trimming left V 3 bases short and J 7 bases short, with 12 bases between. The CDR3 DNA follows: TGTGCCAGCAGTTTTCCGGGTTTCAGCGGGGAGCTGTTTTTT. Translated: CASSFPGFSGELFF.

This clonotype has a handful of counts. The chain recombines TRBV10-3 with TRBJ1-2; 7 nucleotides agree with TRBD1. V trimming: 7 bases; J trimming: 2 bases; junction bases outside the gene matches: 13. The CDR3 sequence is 16 residues long. Germline loops: CDR1 ENHRY, CDR2 SYGVKD. The CDR3 spells CAITTGTAVSNYGYTF. Written as DNA, the CDR3 is TGTGCCATCACCACGGGGACAGCTGTTTCGAACTATGGCTACACCTTC.

The J gene is TRBJ2-2, the V gene TRBV27; tentatively, D is TRBD1 or TRBD2 (6 bases each). This CDR3 has 17 amino acids. CDR1 and CDR2 from the germline V gene are MNHEY and SMNVEV (reference sequence). Trimming removed 2 bases at V and 6 bases at J, with 19 bases between. CDR3 in amino acids: CASSLEFWGAMAGELFF. CDR3 DNA: TGTGCCAGCAGTTTAGAGTTTTGGGGGGCTATGGCCGGGGAGCTGTTTTTT.

Ten or more counts support this clonotype. The chain has TRBV7-8 and TRBJ2-2; D is possibly TRBD2 (5 bases). Between the trimmed V and J ends, which lost 7 bases and 1 base, there was a span of 16 bases. The CDR3 extends over 16 amino acids. In germline, CDR1 is SGHVS, CDR2 FQNEAQ. In nucleotides, the CDR3 is TGTGCCAGCACCCAGCCAGGACTCAAGAACACCGGGGAGCTGTTTTTT. Amino acid sequence: CASTQPGLKNTGELFF.